The T cell receptor (beta chain) described here comes from a study of cytomegalovirus exposure and HLA in healthy donors. General study points: Immune exposure information available was restricted to CMV serostatus.

Vbeta (60) and Jbeta (13) primers were used in the PCR. Generated by immunoSEQ multiplex PCR, the TCRdb table keeps only in-frame clones and is missing some. The profile covers about 110,000 clones, with 82% appearing a single time and less than 3.5% taken by the ten largest. V was pared by 6 bases and J by 6 bases, with 15 bases of the junction left unmatched. Germline assignment: CDR1 LGHNA and CDR2 YNFKEQ. The CDR3 has 17 amino acids. As regards this clone: The antigen is undetermined.

Sequencing was done on a sample of PBMCs. The chain is built from TRBV4-2 and TRBJ2-3, with 10 bases lining up with TRBD1. This clonotype was sampled from a man younger than 45 in good health and CMV-seropositive. The CDR3 nucleotides read TGTGCCAGCAGGCCATTGGGACAGGGGTTTGGGGGGGATACGCAGTATTTT. Its translation is CASRPLGQGFGGDTQYF.